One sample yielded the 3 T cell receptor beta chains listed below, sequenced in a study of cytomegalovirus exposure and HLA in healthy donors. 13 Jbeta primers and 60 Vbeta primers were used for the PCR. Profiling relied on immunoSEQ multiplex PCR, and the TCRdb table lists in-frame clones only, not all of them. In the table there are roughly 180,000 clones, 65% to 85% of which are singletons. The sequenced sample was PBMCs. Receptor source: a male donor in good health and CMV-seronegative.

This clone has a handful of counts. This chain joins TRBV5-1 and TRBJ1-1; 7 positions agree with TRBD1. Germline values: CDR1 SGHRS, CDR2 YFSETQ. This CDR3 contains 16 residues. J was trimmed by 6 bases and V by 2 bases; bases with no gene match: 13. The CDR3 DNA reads TGCGCCAGCAGCTTTAACAGGGGCTCCCTTCTCGCTGAAGCTTTCTTT. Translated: CASSFNRGSLLAEAFF.

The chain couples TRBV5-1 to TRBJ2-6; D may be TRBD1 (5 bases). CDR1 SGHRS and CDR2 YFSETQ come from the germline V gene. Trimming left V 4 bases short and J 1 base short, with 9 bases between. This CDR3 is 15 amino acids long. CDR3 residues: CASSIAGSGANVLTF. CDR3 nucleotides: TGCGCCAGCAGCATTGCAGGGTCTGGGGCCAACGTCCTGACTTTC.

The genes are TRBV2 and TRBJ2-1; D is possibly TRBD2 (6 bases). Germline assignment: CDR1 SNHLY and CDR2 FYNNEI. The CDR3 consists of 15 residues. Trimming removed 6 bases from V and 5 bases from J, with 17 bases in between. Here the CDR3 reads CASRGEAVTDNEQFF. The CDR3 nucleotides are TGTGCCAGCAGGGGGGAGGCAGTAACTGACAATGAGCAGTTCTTC.